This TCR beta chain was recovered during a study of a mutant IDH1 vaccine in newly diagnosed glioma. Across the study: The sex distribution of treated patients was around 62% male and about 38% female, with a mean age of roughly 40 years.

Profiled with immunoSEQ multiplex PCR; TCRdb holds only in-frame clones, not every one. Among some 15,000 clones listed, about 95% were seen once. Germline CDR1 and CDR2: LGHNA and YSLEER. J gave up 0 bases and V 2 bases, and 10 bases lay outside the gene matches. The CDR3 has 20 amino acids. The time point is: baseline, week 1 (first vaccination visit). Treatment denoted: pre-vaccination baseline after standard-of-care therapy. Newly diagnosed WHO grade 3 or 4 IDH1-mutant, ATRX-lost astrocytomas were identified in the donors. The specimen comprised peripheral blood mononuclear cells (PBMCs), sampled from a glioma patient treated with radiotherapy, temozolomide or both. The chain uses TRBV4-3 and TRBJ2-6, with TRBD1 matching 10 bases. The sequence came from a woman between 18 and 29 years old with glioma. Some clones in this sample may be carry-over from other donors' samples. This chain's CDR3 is CASSQKTGTGEFSGANVLTF. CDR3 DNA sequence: TGCGCCAGCAGCCAAAAAACCGGGACAGGGGAATTCTCTGGGGCCAACGTCCTGACTTTC.